Shown below are 10 T cell receptor beta chains from a single sample sequenced in a study of T cell responses to AZD1222 COVID-19 vaccine. Libraries were prepared by immunoSEQ multiplex PCR; TCRdb keeps only in-frame clonotypes and omits some of them. The table has 95,000 to 150,000 clones, around 89% seen once; the top ten hold over 8.5%. The material sequenced was peripheral blood, taken on day 0 of MenACWY control vaccination. The source is an adult in good health.

V gene TRBV19 combines with J gene TRBJ2-1; TRBD2 matches 7 bases. This CDR3 spans 12 amino acids. Losses at the gene ends were 5 bases for V and 12 bases for J; bases not matched to a gene: 7. Germline loops: CDR1 LNHDA, CDR2 SQIVND (reference sequence). CDR3 nucleotides: TGTGCCAGTAGTCCCGGACTAGATCGGCAGTTCTTC. Amino acid sequence: CASSPGLDRQFF.

This clone was counted only a few times. This rearrangement joins TRBV14 to TRBJ1-4; no firm D call. V was trimmed by 4 bases and J by 16 bases, leaving 19 bases between them. From germline, CDR1 is SGHDN and CDR2 FVKESK. CDR3 size: 13 residues. The DNA for the CDR3 is TGTGCCAGCAGCCCCCGAGCCGGGAGTGTCGCGTTTTTT. The encoded protein is CASSPRAGSVAFF.

This chain connects TRBV6-2 or TRBV6-3 to TRBJ1-5, with D maybe TRBD1 (5 bases). V shed 6 bases and J shed 3 bases, with 24 bases lying between them. The CDR3 length is 18 residues. Germline V gene lookup returns CDR1 MNHEY and CDR2 SVGEGT. The CDR3 sequence: CASSPIPPIQGYNQPQHF. CDR3 bases: TGTGCCAGCAGCCCTATACCTCCGATTCAGGGATACAATCAGCCCCAGCATTTT.

This chain links TRBV28 with TRBJ2-1, with TRBD2 matching over 7 bases. The CDR3 contains 20 residues. The V and J ends lost 8 bases and 4 bases, in that order; junction bases with no gene match: 26. Germline CDR1 MDHEN, CDR2 SYDVKM. CDR3 amino acids: CASSVSSGLPSEVPYNEQFF. The CDR3, as DNA: TGTGCCAGCTCTGTATCTTCGGGACTACCTTCCGAAGTACCGTACAATGAGCAGTTCTTC.

This sequence joins TRBV6-6 and TRBJ2-6, with 8 nucleotides matching TRBD1. Germline lookup yields CDR1 MNHNY and CDR2 SVGAGI (reference sequence). The CDR3 runs to 15 residues. V was pared by 6 bases and J by 4 bases, with 5 bases of the junction left unmatched. Here the CDR3 DNA reads TGTGCCAGCAGCCCGGACAGGGCAGGGGCCAACGTCCTGACTTTC. This encodes CASSPDRAGANVLTF.

The chain links TRBV9 to TRBJ1-5; possible D gene TRBD1, 5 bases. This CDR3 region has 15 residues. Germline CDR1 SGDLS, CDR2 YYNGEE. V lost 3 bases to trimming and J lost 6 bases, with 16 bases between them. The CDR3 loop is CASSAAGLIGQPQHF. Written as DNA, the CDR3 is TGTGCCAGCAGCGCCGCGGGACTGATAGGTCAGCCCCAGCATTTT.

The chain uses TRBV7-2 and TRBJ2-5; TRBD1 aligns across 11 bases. Germline V gives CDR1 SGHTA, CDR2 FQGNSA. This CDR3 region has 15 residues. The junction had 5 bases not matched to a gene; V was cut back by 4 bases and J by 4 bases. The CDR3 sequence is CASSSTGTGGETQYF. The CDR3 DNA follows: TGTGCCAGCAGCTCCACCGGGACAGGGGGAGAGACCCAGTACTTC.

V is TRBV6-2 or TRBV6-3 and J is TRBJ1-3; TRBD1 is a possible D gene (5 bases). Germline V CDR1 and CDR2: MNHEY, SVGEGT. The germline V and J ends were trimmed by 0 bases and 0 bases, with 15 bases remaining between them. The CDR3 runs to 18 residues. The CDR3 is CASSYSGERGDSGNTIYF. CDR3 in DNA: TGTGCCAGCAGTTACTCGGGGGAACGCGGCGACTCTGGAAACACCATATATTTT.

The V call is TRBV7-7, the J call TRBJ2-2; D gene ambiguous. This CDR3 contains 13 residues. In germline, CDR1 is SSHAT, CDR2 FNYEAQ (reference sequence). Trimming left V 0 bases short and J 6 bases short, with 5 bases between. The CDR3 coding sequence is TGTGCCAGCAGCTTAGCTAGGTCCGGGGAGCTGTTTTTT. Amino acid sequence: CASSLARSGELFF.

The chain recombines TRBV11-3 with TRBJ2-3, with 11 nucleotides matching TRBD2. The CDR3 contains 17 residues. J lost 2 bases, V lost 5 bases, and 9 bases had no gene match. Germline loops: CDR1 SGHNT, CDR2 YENEEA. Here the CDR3 DNA reads TGTGCCAGCAGCCCAATAGCGGGAGGGCCTCCCACAGATACGCAGTATTTT. Its translation: CASSPIAGGPPTDTQYF.